This TCR beta chain was identified during a study of brain T cells in children with intractable seizures. The repertoire was sequenced with immunoSEQ multiplex PCR; TCRdb's copy has only in-frame clones and lacks some. The table shows 110,000 or so clones, with roughly 94% occurring only once. On this clone: The target antigen is unknown.

The CDR3 loop spans 14 amino acids. Germline lookup yields CDR1 LGHDT and CDR2 YNNKEL (reference sequence). V lost 2 bases, J lost 4 bases, and 0 bases stayed unmatched. Study-level results: Viral specificity was inferred only from CDR3 similarity; HCMV serostatus was unknown.

This chain joins TRBV3-1 (or the pseudogene TRBV3-2) and TRBJ2-1, with 9 bases fitting TRBD2. This sequence originates from a boy under two years old with hemimegalencephaly and intractable seizures. The sample consisted of peripheral blood, taken at surgery. The CDR3 sequence is CASSQLAGYNEQFF. The CDR3 bases are TGTGCCAGCAGCCAACTAGCGGGATACAATGAGCAGTTCTTC.